This TCR beta chain was captured by sequencing in a study of blood T cell repertoires in COVID-19. Method: immunoSEQ multiplex PCR; TCRdb's copy keeps in-frame clones and lacks some. The sample carries 200,000 to 250,000 clones, around nine tenths recorded once. CDR1 MGHDK and CDR2 SYGVNS come from the germline V gene. Trimming stripped 6 bases from V and 0 bases from J, with 8 bases between. The CDR3 runs to 13 residues. J is TRBJ1-1 and V is TRBV25-1; weak D call: TRBD1 (5 bases). Specimen: PBMCs or T cells enriched from blood (not recorded which). The sequence was collected from a woman in her forties or fifties who had recovered from COVID-19. The CDR3 DNA follows: TGTGCCAGCAGAAGACAGATGAACACTGAAGCTTTCTTT. Translated: CASRRQMNTEAFF.